One sample yielded the 21 T cell receptor beta chains listed below, sequenced in a study of molecular identifiers for immune sequencing clone quantification. TCRdb ran MiXCR on the PCR reads and lists one entry per CDR3 protein. The table shows approximately 97,000 distinct CDR3 sequences, with about 35% occurring only once. Sequencing input: naive CD8+ T cells from blood, with Jurkat cell RNA spiked in. Subset given: FACS-sorted CD8+CD4-CCR7+CD45RA+ naive T cells. These receptors all come from a human donor in good health. Some libraries in this study had Jurkat cell RNA spiked in.

As regards this clonotype: This may be a read error: a much more frequent sequence differs by one nucleotide. J is TRBJ2-7 and V is TRBV9, with a tentative D call TRBD2 (6 bases). The germline CDR1 and CDR2 sequences are SGDLS and YYNGEE. V shed 7 bases and J shed 6 bases, with 8 bases lying between them. The CDR3 is made up of 10 amino acids. CDR3 loop: CASGGTEQYF. CDR3 sequence (DNA): TGTGCCAGCGGGGGGACCGAGCAGTACTTC.

The CDR3 coding sequence is TGTGCCAGCAGTCTCTGGGACAGGGGGCCCGTGGAGACCCAGTACTTC. Protein product: CASSLWDRGPVETQYF. The rearrangement uses TRBV13 and TRBJ2-5; 12 nucleotides match TRBD1. From germline, CDR1 is PRHDT and CDR2 FYEKMQ (reference sequence). V shed 6 bases, J shed 5 bases, and the junction held 10 bases outside the gene matches. The CDR3 totals 16 residues. The full variable domain, its missing parts supplied by reference TRBV13 and TRBJ2-5, is AAGVIQSPRHLIKEKRETATLKCYPIPRHDTVYWYQQGPGQDPQFLISFYEKMQSDKGSIPDRFSAQQFSDYHSELNMSSLELGDSALYFCASSLWDRGPVETQYFGPGTRLLVL.

In the case of this clonotype: Because the CDR3 is missing its conserved closing phenylalanine or tryptophan, this is likely a read error. The chain uses TRBV19 and TRBJ2-5; 8 nucleotides align to TRBD2. This CDR3 region has 14 residues. Per germline, CDR1 LNHDA and CDR2 SQIVND (reference sequence). The J segment lost 5 bases and the V segment lost 7 bases, leaving 9 bases of the junction unmatched. CDR3 sequence: CASTPGLGLETQYS. CDR3 coding DNA: TGTGCCAGTACTCCGGGACTAGGGTTGGAGACCCAGTACTCC.

This clonotype has just a few counts. The V call is TRBV4-1, the J call TRBJ2-1, with 10 bases aligning to TRBD2. The CDR3 consists of 17 residues. Looked up from germline, CDR1 is MGHRA and CDR2 is YSYEKL. V gave up 0 bases and J gave up 8 bases; unmatched junction bases: 10. For the CDR3, the DNA is TGCGCCAGCAGCCAAGACGGGGTAGCGGGAGGAAGAGATGAGCAGTTCTTC. Its protein product is CASSQDGVAGGRDEQFF.

Comment on this clonotype: Mismatch with germline at one junction end may stem from a read error. V and J are TRBV7-8 and TRBJ2-7; no reliable D call. CDR1 and CDR2 from the germline V gene are SGHVS and FQNEAQ. This CDR3 is 12 amino acids long. The CDR3 DNA follows: TGTGCCAGCAGCCCTACCGAATACGAGCTGTACTTC. Translating gives CASSPTEYELYF.

This chain's CDR3 is CASSLLGTSPLHF. CDR3 bases: TGTGCCAGCAGTTTGTTGGGGACTTCACCCCTCCACTTT. J is TRBJ1-6 and V is TRBV27; TRBD1 might be the D (5 bases). From germline, CDR1 is MNHEY and CDR2 SMNVEV (reference sequence). Trimming took off 3 bases at V and 9 bases at J, with 9 bases between the two ends. The CDR3 consists of 13 residues.

This chain joins TRBV2 and TRBJ2-7, with 7 nucleotides matching TRBD2. The CDR3 has 10 residues. Trimming took 8 bases from V and 7 from J; bases not matched to a gene: 2. Germline V gene lookup returns CDR1 SNHLY and CDR2 FYNNEI. The DNA of the CDR3 is TGTGCCAGCTCAGCGGGGGAGCAGTACTTC. Translated: CASSAGEQYF. The whole variable domain, filled in from reference TRBV2 and TRBJ2-7, reads EPEVTQTPSHQVTQMGQEVILRCVPISNHLYFYWYRQILGQKVEFLVSFYNNEISEKSEIFDDQFSVERPDGSNFTLKIRSTKLEDSAMYFCASSAGEQYFGPGTRLTVT.

This clonotype was found many times. J is TRBJ1-5 and V is TRBV6-5; D may be TRBD1 (5 bases). The V gene's germline CDR1 is MNHEY and CDR2 SVGAGI. Trimming removed 6 bases at V and 2 bases at J, with 8 bases between. The CDR3 consists of 13 residues. CDR3 nucleotides: TGTGCCAGCAGCCTCAGGGGCAATCAGCCCCAGCATTTT. Its translation is CASSLRGNQPQHF.

The chain carries TRBV14 and TRBJ2-2; D remains ambiguous. The CDR3 runs to 13 residues. V was pared by 2 bases and J by 6 bases, with 7 bases between. The germline CDR1 and CDR2 sequences are SGHDN and FVKESK. In DNA form, the CDR3 reads TGTGCCAGCAGCCAACTTGGTCCCGGGGAGCTGTTTTTT. It encodes CASSQLGPGELFF.

This clonotype has a count of ten or more. The rearrangement links TRBV7-6 to TRBJ2-7; D is ambiguous. This CDR3 spans 13 amino acids. The V end lost 2 bases, the J end lost 7 bases, and 12 bases lay between the germline ends. Germline CDR1 SGHVS, CDR2 FNYEAQ. CDR3 DNA: TGTGCCAGCAGCTTAATTGGGTTGGGGGAGCAGTACTTC. This codes for CASSLIGLGEQYF.

The sample holds many counts of this clonotype. The gene calls are TRBV7-8 and TRBJ2-3; D remains unclear. Trimming stripped 5 bases from V and 6 bases from J, with 9 bases between. This CDR3 is built from 12 residues. Germline V gene data show CDR1 as SGHVS and CDR2 as FQNEAQ. The CDR3 loop is CASSEVADTQYF. For the CDR3, the DNA is TGTGCCAGCAGCGAGGTGGCTGATACGCAGTATTTT.

This clonotype was detected only once. A junction end diverges from the germline sequence, so it may reflect a read error. V usage is TRBV12-3 or TRBV12-4 and J usage is TRBJ2-1; possibly TRBD2 for D (5 bases). The CDR3 length is 10 residues. DNA for the CDR3: TGTGCCAGCAGTCCAGGACTGGGTAGCTTC. It translates to CASSPGLGSF.

The chain has TRBV6-1 and TRBJ2-5; 8 bases align to TRBD2. Trimming cost V 6 bases and J 1 base; bases outside gene matches: 1. This CDR3 has 13 residues. Per the germline V gene, CDR1 is MNHNS and CDR2 is SASEGT. CDR3 amino acids: CASSGTSQETQYF. The CDR3 DNA reads as TGTGCCAGCAGCGGGACTAGCCAAGAGACCCAGTACTTC.

This clonotype was counted at least ten times. Here the CDR3 reads CAISGEQFF. As DNA, the CDR3 is TGTGCCATCAGTGGTGAGCAGTTCTTC. The J gene is TRBJ2-1, the V gene TRBV10-3; D not resolved. This CDR3 has 9 residues. Germline CDR1 and CDR2: ENHRY and SYGVKD. V lost 4 bases, J lost 9 bases, and 1 base lay in between.

The rearrangement links TRBV4-2 to TRBJ2-1, with D perhaps TRBD1 (5 bases). The V end was cut by 0 bases, the J end by 7 bases, with 7 bases between. Germline CDR1 and CDR2: LGHNA and YNFKEQ. This CDR3 has 13 amino acids. CDR3 amino acids: CASSQDGANEQFF. As DNA, the CDR3 is TGTGCCAGCAGCCAAGATGGGGCGAATGAGCAGTTCTTC.

V gene TRBV29-1 combines with J gene TRBJ2-1; D tentatively reads TRBD1 or TRBD2 (5 bases each). This CDR3 has 13 residues. Germline CDR1 SQVTM, CDR2 ANQGSEA. V lost 4 bases to trimming and J lost 5 bases, with 12 bases between them. In DNA form, the CDR3 reads TGCAGCGTTGCCCGGGACCAAAACAATGAGCAGTTCTTC. This translates into CSVARDQNNEQFF.

About this clonotype itself: A read error may account for a junction end that differs from germline. J is TRBJ2-3 and V is TRBV7-8; TRBD1 matches 8 bases. CDR1 and CDR2 from the germline V gene are SGHVS and FQNEAQ. This CDR3 is built from 17 residues. The CDR3 is CASSVLGQARPEDTRYF. Written as DNA, the CDR3 is TGTGCCAGCAGCGTTTTGGGACAGGCAAGACCTGAGGATACGCGGTATTTT. Full variable domain (outside the CDR3, taken from reference TRBV7-8 and TRBJ2-3): GAGVSQSPRYKVAKRGQDVALRCDPISGHVSLFWYQQALGQGPEFLTYFQNEAQLDKSGLPSDRFFAERPEGSVSTLKIQRTQQEDSAVYLCASSVLGQARPEDTRYFGPGTRLTVL.

This clonotype occurred a few times. V is TRBV27 and J is TRBJ1-1; the match to TRBD1 covers 7 bases. Germline CDR1 is MNHEY and CDR2 is SMNVEV (reference sequence). The CDR3 has 14 amino acids. The junction had 6 bases not matched to a gene; V was cut back by 5 bases and J by 3 bases. In nucleotides, the CDR3 is TGTGCCAGCAGTCTACAGGGGTCCCACACTGAAGCTTTCTTT. Translated, it gives CASSLQGSHTEAFF.

This clonotype was detected ten times or more. The J gene is TRBJ2-7, the V gene TRBV4-1; the match to TRBD1 covers 10 bases. In germline, CDR1 is MGHRA, CDR2 YSYEKL. Losses at the gene ends were 5 bases for V and 3 bases for J; bases not matched to a gene: 7. This CDR3 region has 15 residues. CDR3 region: CASSSGTGEFYEQYF. For the CDR3, the DNA is TGCGCCAGCAGCTCCGGGACAGGGGAATTCTACGAGCAGTACTTC.

This clonotype appeared a few times. The V call is TRBV9, the J call TRBJ1-5, with D possibly TRBD1 on 5 matching bases. V lost 0 bases and J 3 bases, leaving 7 bases between the germline ends. This CDR3 has 14 amino acids. Germline loops: CDR1 SGDLS, CDR2 YYNGEE. CDR3: CASSVGQTNQPQHF. The CDR3 region has the DNA TGTGCCAGCAGCGTAGGACAGACCAATCAGCCCCAGCATTTT.

Only one count was recorded for this clonotype. A junction boundary mismatches the germline segment, possibly from a read error. The rearrangement joins TRBV5-3 to TRBJ2-5; the D gene is possibly TRBD2 (5 bases). TRBV5-3 falls under the ORF class, with uncertain function. The CDR3 runs to 16 residues. Written as DNA, the CDR3 is TGTGCCAGCAGCTTGGTGGGCATCGGGGTAGGAGAGACCCAGTACTTC. Translating gives CASSLVGIGVGETQYF.